This T cell receptor beta chain derives from a study of control samples from healthy donors and cancer patients. The V gene lost 6 bases and the J gene lost 5 bases, with 13 bases spanning the gap. CDR1 is MNHEY and CDR2 is SMNVEV in the germline V gene (reference sequence). The CDR3 is made up of 13 amino acids. Data came from immunoSEQ multiplex PCR; TCRdb stores just in-frame clones and leaves some out. The sample yields some 100,000 clones, less than 95% seen once. The sequenced sample consisted of blood. This TCR came from a human donor in good health. The donor label of this sample is uncertain. This chain links TRBV27 with TRBJ2-5, with a weak D call TRBD1 (6 bases). The CDR3 DNA reads as TGTGCCAGCAGCAGGGGTGGTTGGGAGACCCAGTACTTC. Protein: CASSRGGWETQYF.